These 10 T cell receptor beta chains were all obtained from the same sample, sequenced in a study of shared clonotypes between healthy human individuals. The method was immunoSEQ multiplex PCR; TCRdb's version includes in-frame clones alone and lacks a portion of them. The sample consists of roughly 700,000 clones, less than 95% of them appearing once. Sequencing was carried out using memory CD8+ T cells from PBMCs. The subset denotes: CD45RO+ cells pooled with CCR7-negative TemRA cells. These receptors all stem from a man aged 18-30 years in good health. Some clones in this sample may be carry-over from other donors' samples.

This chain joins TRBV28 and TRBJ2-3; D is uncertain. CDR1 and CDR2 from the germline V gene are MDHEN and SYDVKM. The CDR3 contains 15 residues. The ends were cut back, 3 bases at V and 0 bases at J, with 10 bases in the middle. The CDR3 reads CASSFLRASTDTQYF. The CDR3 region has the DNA TGTGCCAGCAGTTTTTTACGGGCTAGCACAGATACGCAGTATTTT.

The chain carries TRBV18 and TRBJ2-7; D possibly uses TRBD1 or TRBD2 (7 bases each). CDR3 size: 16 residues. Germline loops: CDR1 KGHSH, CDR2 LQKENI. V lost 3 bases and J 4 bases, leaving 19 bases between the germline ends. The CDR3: CASSPPGRGRSYEQYF. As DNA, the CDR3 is TGTGCCAGCTCACCGCCGGGGAGGGGGCGTTCTTACGAGCAGTACTTC.

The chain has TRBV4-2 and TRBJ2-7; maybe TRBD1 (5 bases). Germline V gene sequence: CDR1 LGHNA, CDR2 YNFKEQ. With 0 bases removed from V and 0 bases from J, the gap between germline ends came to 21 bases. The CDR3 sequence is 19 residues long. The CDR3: CASSQDSSQGTRSSYEQYF. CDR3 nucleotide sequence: TGTGCCAGCAGCCAAGATTCGTCCCAGGGCACAAGGAGCTCCTACGAGCAGTACTTC.

The CDR3 DNA is TGCGCCAGCAGCATCTCCCAGGGCCTCTCCTACGAGCAGTACTTC. This codes for CASSISQGLSYEQYF. J is TRBJ2-7 and V is TRBV5-1; TRBD1 is a possible D gene (5 bases). From germline, CDR1 is SGHRS and CDR2 YFSETQ. Trimming cost V 4 bases and J 0 bases, with 14 bases left between them. This CDR3 comprises 15 residues.

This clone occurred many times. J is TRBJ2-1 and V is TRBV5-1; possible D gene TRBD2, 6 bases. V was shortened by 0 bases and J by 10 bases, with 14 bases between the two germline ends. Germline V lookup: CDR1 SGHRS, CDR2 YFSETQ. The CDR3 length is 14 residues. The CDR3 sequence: CASSLDGTGLEQFF. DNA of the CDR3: TGCGCCAGCAGCTTGGATGGGACTGGTCTCGAGCAGTTCTTC.

Written as DNA, the CDR3 is TGTGCCAGCAGCCAAGATACCGGACTCGATTTTGAGCAGTACTTC. Its translation: CASSQDTGLDFEQYF. This chain joins TRBV6-5 and TRBJ2-7; D might be TRBD2 (5 bases). Deletions cut 6 bases from V and 7 bases from J, with 22 bases between. Germline loops: CDR1 MNHEY, CDR2 SVGAGI. This CDR3 is built from 15 residues.

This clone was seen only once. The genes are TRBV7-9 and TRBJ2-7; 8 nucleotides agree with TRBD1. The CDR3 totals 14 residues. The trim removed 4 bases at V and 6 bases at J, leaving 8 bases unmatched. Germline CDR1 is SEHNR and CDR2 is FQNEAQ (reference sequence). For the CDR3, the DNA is TGTGCCAGCAGCTATCTCCCAGGGGGCGGCGAGCAGTACTTC. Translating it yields CASSYLPGGGEQYF.

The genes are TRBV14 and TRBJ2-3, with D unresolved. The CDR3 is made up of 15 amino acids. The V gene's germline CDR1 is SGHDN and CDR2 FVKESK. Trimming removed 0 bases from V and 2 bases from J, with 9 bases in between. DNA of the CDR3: TGTGCCAGCAGCCAAGACCTTGCGTACACAGATACGCAGTATTTT. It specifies CASSQDLAYTDTQYF.

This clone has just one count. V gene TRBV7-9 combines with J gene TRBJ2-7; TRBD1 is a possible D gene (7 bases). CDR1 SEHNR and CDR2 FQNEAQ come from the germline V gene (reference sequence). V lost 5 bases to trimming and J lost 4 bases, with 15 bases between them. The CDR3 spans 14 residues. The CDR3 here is CASSPPTGRYEQYF. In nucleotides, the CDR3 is TGTGCCAGCAGCCCGCCGACAGGGAGGTACGAGCAGTACTTC. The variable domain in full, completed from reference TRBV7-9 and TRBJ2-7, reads DTGVSQNPRHKITKRGQNVTFRCDPISEHNRLYWYRQTLGQGPEFLTYFQNEAQLEKSRLLSDRFSAERPKGSFSTLEIQRTEQGDSAMYLCASSPPTGRYEQYFGPGTRLTVT.

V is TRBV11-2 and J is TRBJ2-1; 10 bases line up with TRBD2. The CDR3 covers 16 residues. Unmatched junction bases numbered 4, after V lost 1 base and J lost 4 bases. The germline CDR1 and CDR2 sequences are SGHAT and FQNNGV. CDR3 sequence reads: CASSLVAGGTYNEQFF. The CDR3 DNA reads TGTGCCAGCAGCTTAGTAGCGGGAGGAACTTACAATGAGCAGTTCTTC.